Shown below are 6 T cell receptor beta chains from a single sample sequenced in a study of OX40 agonist ivuxolimab in advanced cancers. Libraries were built with the immunoSEQ multiplex PCR assay. TCRdb holds this immuneACCESS table with in-frame rearrangements only. Some clones are missing; in checked studies, unresolved V genes explain under half, and the rest has no known cause. The sample table lists fewer than 65,000 clones, roughly nine tenths of them with a count of one. The ten most abundant clones make up approximately 18% of the sample. The input for sequencing was CD4+ or CD8+ T cells sorted from blood, taken in a trial of the OX40 agonist ivuxolimab. The receptors derive from an adult with an advanced solid tumor such as melanoma, head and neck, liver or kidney cancer.

The rearrangement uses TRBV15 and TRBJ2-3, with D unclear. Germline values: CDR1 LNHNV, CDR2 YYDKDF (reference sequence). CDR3 length equals 14 residues. The V end was cut by 0 bases, the J end by 4 bases, with 8 bases between. For the CDR3, the DNA is TGTGCCACCAGCAGAGATCAAGCCGCAGATACGCAGTATTTT. This codes for CATSRDQAADTQYF.

V is TRBV2 and J is TRBJ1-4, with a weak D call TRBD1 (5 bases). The CDR3 is made up of 14 amino acids. CDR1 and CDR2 from the germline V gene are SNHLY and FYNNEI. Between the trimmed V and J ends, which lost 11 bases and 7 bases, there was a span of 20 bases. The CDR3 DNA is TGTGCCGAATCTTCGGGGGAGCTAGGTGAAAAACTGTTTTTT. It specifies CAESSGELGEKLFF.

The J gene is TRBJ2-2, the V gene TRBV5-1, with 13 bases fitting TRBD2. V was clipped by 1 base and J by 5 bases; unmatched bases: 2. CDR1 is SGHRS, CDR2 YFSETQ, per germline. This CDR3 spans 16 amino acids. The CDR3, as DNA: TGCGCCAGCAGCTTGTCGGGACTAGCGGGGACCGGGGAGCTGTTTTTT. This translates into CASSLSGLAGTGELFF.

This clone was detected a few times. V usage is TRBV6-5 and J usage is TRBJ2-7, with D perhaps matching TRBD2 (5 bases). With 6 bases removed from V and 6 bases from J, the gap between germline ends came to 12 bases. The germline V gene has CDR1 MNHEY and CDR2 SVGAGI. This CDR3 is 12 amino acids long. CDR3: CASSPSGVEQYF. CDR3 in DNA: TGTGCCAGCAGCCCATCCGGGGTCGAGCAGTACTTC.

CDR3 coding DNA: TGTGCCAGTATTAGTAGTCAGCCCCAGCATTTT. Translation: CASISSQPQHF. The chain recombines TRBV19 with TRBJ1-5; D is uncertain. CDR3 size: 11 residues. Germline loops: CDR1 LNHDA, CDR2 SQIVND (reference sequence). Trimming shortened V by 7 bases and J by 6 bases, and 7 bases separated the two germline ends.

This clone was seen a single time. The gene calls are TRBV10-3 and TRBJ2-7; D possibly corresponds to TRBD1 (6 bases). Deletions cut 7 bases from V and 0 bases from J, with 13 bases between. This CDR3 has 14 residues. CDR1 and CDR2 from the germline V gene are ENHRY and SYGVKD. CDR3 protein: CAIMGQGSSYEQYF. The CDR3 DNA sequence: TGTGCCATCATGGGGCAGGGGAGCTCCTACGAGCAGTACTTC.